Below are 16 T cell receptor beta chains sequenced from a single sample in a study of blood T cell repertoires in COVID-19. Produced via immunoSEQ multiplex PCR; TCRdb's table is partial and in-frame only. Among 80,000 or so clones, approximately 83% were seen once, and the ten largest hold about 10%. The sequenced material came from peripheral blood. Receptors were obtained from a human donor in a cohort sampled during active COVID-19.

V is TRBV11-3 and J is TRBJ2-5, with TRBD2 identical over 14 bases. The CDR3 is 16 residues long. The V gene end was trimmed by 2 bases and the J gene end by 3 bases; junction bases not matched to a gene: 2. CDR1 is SGHNT, CDR2 YENEEA, per germline. The CDR3 region is CASSLKGLAGEETQYF. The CDR3 DNA is TGTGCCAGCAGCTTAAAGGGACTAGCGGGGGAAGAGACCCAGTACTTC.

Here the CDR3 reads CASSRGQGLGYTF. The CDR3, as DNA: TGTGCCAGCAGTAGGGGACAGGGACTAGGCTACACCTTC. The chain recombines TRBV6-5 with TRBJ1-2; 9 bases are a match to TRBD1. There are 13 residues in the CDR3. Germline values: CDR1 MNHEY, CDR2 SVGAGI. V shed 5 bases, J shed 8 bases, and the junction held 6 bases outside the gene matches.

V usage is TRBV7-9 and J usage is TRBJ2-3; maybe TRBD1 (6 bases). The V and J ends lost 5 bases and 4 bases respectively, with 19 bases between them. In germline, CDR1 is SEHNR, CDR2 FQNEAQ (reference sequence). CDR3 length equals 16 residues. The CDR3 protein is CASSLYGRGLADTQYF. CDR3 DNA sequence: TGTGCCAGCAGCCTGTACGGCAGGGGATTGGCAGATACGCAGTATTTT. The variable domain in full, completed from reference TRBV7-9 and TRBJ2-3, reads DTGVSQNPRHKITKRGQNVTFRCDPISEHNRLYWYRQTLGQGPEFLTYFQNEAQLEKSRLLSDRFSAERPKGSFSTLEIQRTEQGDSAMYLCASSLYGRGLADTQYFGPGTRLTVL.

This chain joins TRBV24-1 and TRBJ2-3; D remains unclear. The germline gives CDR1 KGHDR, CDR2 SFDVKD. The CDR3 has 15 residues. V was cut by 10 bases and J by 3 bases, with 19 bases left in between. Written as DNA, the CDR3 is TGTGCCACAGGTGCCTCAACGGGTGTGACAGATACGCAGTATTTT. Encoded protein: CATGASTGVTDTQYF.

This clone has more than one count but fewer than ten. V is TRBV20-1 and J is TRBJ2-7; 11 bases fit TRBD2. The CDR3 length is 15 residues. The V segment lost 3 bases and the J segment 4 bases; nucleotides outside the gene matches: 8. The V gene's germline CDR1 is DFQATT and CDR2 SNEGSKA (reference sequence). The CDR3 region has the DNA TGCAGTGCTAGTGTCATACTAGCGGGGGTGTACGAGCAGTACTTC. It yields the protein CSASVILAGVYEQYF.

The CDR3: CASSETAGNYEQYF. CDR3 sequence (DNA): TGTGCCAGCAGTGAAACAGCGGGAAACTACGAGCAGTACTTC. The chain links TRBV28 to TRBJ2-7; 7 bases fit TRBD2. The CDR3 runs to 14 residues. Germline values: CDR1 MDHEN, CDR2 SYDVKM. With V trimmed by 5 bases and J by 3 bases, 7 bases remained unmatched.

The chain combines TRBV2 with TRBJ2-1; TRBD2 aligns across 8 bases. CDR1 and CDR2 from the germline V gene are SNHLY and FYNNEI. The CDR3 is made up of 13 amino acids. The V gene end was trimmed by 6 bases and the J gene end by 6 bases; junction bases not matched to a gene: 4. CDR3 amino acids: CASRLAVFNEQFF. The CDR3 DNA reads as TGTGCCAGCAGACTAGCGGTGTTCAATGAGCAGTTCTTC. Variable domain in full (rest from reference TRBV2 and TRBJ2-1): EPEVTQTPSHQVTQMGQEVILRCVPISNHLYFYWYRQILGQKVEFLVSFYNNEISEKSEIFDDQFSVERPDGSNFTLKIRSTKLEDSAMYFCASRLAVFNEQFFGPGTRLTVL.

This chain links TRBV19 with TRBJ2-7, with D perhaps matching TRBD1 (6 bases). The CDR3 runs to 14 residues. Trimming removed 4 bases from V and 3 bases from J, with 13 bases in between. Germline CDR1 reads LNHDA; CDR2 reads SQIVND (reference sequence). CDR3 DNA sequence: TGTGCCAGTAGTACGGGGACGACAGGCTACGAGCAGTACTTC. Translating it yields CASSTGTTGYEQYF.

V and J are TRBV5-6 and TRBJ2-3, with D hard to call. This CDR3 region has 14 residues. Germline CDR1 is SGHDT and CDR2 is YYEEEE. V lost 0 bases and J lost 3, with 8 bases in between. CDR3 loop: CASSLDLETDTQYF. CDR3 DNA sequence: TGTGCCAGCAGCTTGGACCTGGAGACAGATACGCAGTATTTT.

This clone has just one count. The gene calls are TRBV7-3 and TRBJ2-1, with 9 positions matching TRBD2. The length of the CDR3 is 15 residues. Trimming took 5 bases from V and 4 from J; bases not matched to a gene: 6. In germline, CDR1 is SGHTA, CDR2 FQGTGA. CDR3 protein: CASSPSSGSYNEQFF. Written as DNA, the CDR3 is TGTGCCAGCAGCCCGAGTAGCGGGAGTTACAATGAGCAGTTCTTC. Full variable domain (rest looked up from reference TRBV7-3 and TRBJ2-1): GAGVSQTPSNKVTEKGKYVELRCDPISGHTALYWYRQSLGQGPEFLIYFQGTGAADDSGLPNDRFFAVRPEGSVSTLKIQRTERGDSAVYLCASSPSSGSYNEQFFGPGTRLTVL.

The chain recombines TRBV18 with TRBJ1-2; D remains ambiguous. CDR3 size: 15 residues. Trimming removed 4 bases at V and 0 bases at J, with 12 bases between. Germline loops: CDR1 KGHSH, CDR2 LQKENI. In DNA, the CDR3 is TGTGCCAGCTCACTGGGTACAGATACTAACTATGGCTACACCTTC. Encoded protein: CASSLGTDTNYGYTF.

The chain combines TRBV30 with TRBJ1-2, with D hard to call. This CDR3 region has 14 residues. Trimming removed 2 bases from V and 4 bases from J, with 14 bases in between. The V gene's germline CDR1 is GTSNPN and CDR2 SVGIG (reference sequence). This CDR3 reads CAWSRTERAYGYTF. The CDR3, as DNA: TGTGCCTGGAGTAGGACGGAGCGGGCCTATGGCTACACCTTC.

V usage is TRBV28 and J usage is TRBJ1-1; 7 bases line up with TRBD1. The germline V gene has CDR1 MDHEN and CDR2 SYDVKM. The CDR3 is 14 residues long. With V trimmed by 5 bases and J by 4 bases, 7 bases remained unmatched. CDR3 nucleotide sequence: TGTGCCAGCAGTCCTTACAGGGGCCTCACTGAAGCTTTCTTT. This gives the protein CASSPYRGLTEAFF.

This clone was seen once. This sequence joins TRBV24-1 and TRBJ2-1, with TRBD1 identical over 8 bases. Germline CDR1 KGHDR, CDR2 SFDVKD. The CDR3 has 13 amino acids. Trimming took 3 bases from V and 13 from J; bases not matched to a gene: 7. CDR3 coding DNA: TGTGCCACCAGTGATCCTCGGACAGGGCACCAGTTCTTC. Protein product: CATSDPRTGHQFF.

V and J are TRBV7-9 and TRBJ2-7; a weak D match, TRBD1 (5 bases). Trimming cost V 1 base and J 2 bases, with 18 bases left between them. The length of the CDR3 is 17 residues. Germline CDR1 reads SEHNR; CDR2 reads FQNEAQ (reference sequence). This chain's CDR3 is CASSLDRTILDPYEQYF. The CDR3 DNA sequence: TGTGCCAGCAGCTTAGACCGGACAATCCTGGACCCCTACGAGCAGTACTTC.

Worth noting for this clone: The same CDR3 can be traced to other DNA sequences in this sample. The rearrangement joins TRBV5-6 to TRBJ1-1; TRBD1 is a possible D gene (6 bases). The V and J ends lost 0 bases and 0 bases respectively, with 12 bases between them. In germline, CDR1 is SGHDT, CDR2 YYEEEE. The CDR3 has 16 residues. The CDR3 reads CASSLVGQTMNTEAFF. Here the CDR3 DNA reads TGTGCCAGCAGCTTGGTTGGACAGACAATGAACACTGAAGCTTTCTTT.